This T cell receptor (beta chain) was identified during a study of beta chain features in type 1 diabetes. Study-level points and caveats: In cDNA sequencing, cells with high TCR expression could be over-represented.

Every participating donor gave one draw, a heparinised blood sample averaging approximately 120 mL. Using CD45RO/CCR7/CD25/CD127/CD95/CD27, CD4+ naive, central memory, regulatory and stem cell-like memory cells were sorted. Sorted populations all had greater than 98% purity. Expressed TCRB transcripts were sequenced after all isolated RNA was converted to cDNA. This table comes from immunoSEQ multiplex PCR, and its TCRdb copy is limited to in-frame clones, with some not included. The sample carries about 240,000 clones, 25% to 30% recorded once. This clone was picked up a small number of times. Its antigen is unidentified. CDR3 size: 15 residues. Per the germline V gene, CDR1 is MNHNY and CDR2 is SVGAGI (reference sequence). With V trimmed by 10 bases and J by 6 bases, 11 bases remained unmatched.

J is TRBJ2-7 and V is TRBV6-6; 14 positions match TRBD2. This receptor was obtained from a young man in good health. The specimen was central memory CD4+ T cells from blood. In DNA, the CDR3 is TGTGCCAACGCTATCTCCGGGACTAGCGGGAGCGAGCAGTACTTC. It codes for CANAISGTSGSEQYF.